This T cell receptor (beta chain) is drawn from a study of blood T cell repertoires in COVID-19. Overall study: Donors in the United States, Italy and Spain gave samples during acute or convalescent COVID-19.

V lost 6 bases to trimming and J lost 4 bases, with 15 bases between them. Germline V gives CDR1 SEHNR, CDR2 FQNEAQ (reference sequence). This CDR3 has 15 residues. In the source study's methods: Amplifying reference gene primers gave estimates of nucleated cell counts. The protocol was immunoSEQ multiplex PCR, while the TCRdb copy is restricted to in-frame clones and leaves out a portion. The V and J calls and clone size come from that table; D and trimming were worked out from the DNA. The repertoire consists of about 48,000 clones, with around 83% occurring once and the leading ten covering roughly 4.8%.

Material for sequencing was peripheral blood. This receptor was taken from a human donor in a cohort sampled during active COVID-19. The gene calls are TRBV7-9 and TRBJ1-4; D gene ambiguous. For the CDR3, the DNA is TGTGCCAGCAGTCCCTATTCCTCCGTTAATGAAAAACTGTTTTTT. The encoded protein is CASSPYSSVNEKLFF. Supplemented by reference TRBV7-9 and TRBJ1-4, the full variable domain reads DTGVSQNPRHKITKRGQNVTFRCDPISEHNRLYWYRQTLGQGPEFLTYFQNEAQLEKSRLLSDRFSAERPKGSFSTLEIQRTEQGDSAMYLCASSPYSSVNEKLFFGSGTQLSVL.